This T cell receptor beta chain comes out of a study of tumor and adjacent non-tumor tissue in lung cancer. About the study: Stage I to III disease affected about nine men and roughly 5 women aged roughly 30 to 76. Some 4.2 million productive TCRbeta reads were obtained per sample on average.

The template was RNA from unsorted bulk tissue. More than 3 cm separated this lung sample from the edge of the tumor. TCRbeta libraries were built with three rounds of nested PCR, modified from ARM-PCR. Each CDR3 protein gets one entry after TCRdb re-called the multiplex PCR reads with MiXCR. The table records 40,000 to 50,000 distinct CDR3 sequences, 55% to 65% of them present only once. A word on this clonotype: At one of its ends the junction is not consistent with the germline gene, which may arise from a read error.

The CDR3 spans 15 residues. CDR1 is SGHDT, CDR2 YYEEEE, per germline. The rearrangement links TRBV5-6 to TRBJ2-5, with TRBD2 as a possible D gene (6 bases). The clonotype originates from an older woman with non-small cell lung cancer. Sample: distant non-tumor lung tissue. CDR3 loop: CASSRLGGLVETHYF. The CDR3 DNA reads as TGTGCCAGCAGCCGCTTGGGGGGTCTGGTTGAGACCCATTACTTC.